This T cell receptor beta chain emerged from a study of T cells after yellow fever vaccination. Making TCR cDNA involved 5'RACE template switching, which added UMIs and a universal primer site. One entry per CDR3 protein, called by TCRdb with MiXCR from the 5' RACE reads. The data show some 240,000 distinct CDR3 sequences, over 3% seen once. The study, taken as a whole, reports: Abundant bulk-derived clonotypes could contaminate FACS-sorted repertoires. When the response was secondary, it was weaker but reached its peak faster, day 5 versus 15.

This clonotype was counted many times. Its antigen is unidentified. The V and J ends lost 4 bases and 2 bases, in that order; junction bases with no gene match: 5. Germline CDR1 reads DFQATT; CDR2 reads SNEGSKA (reference sequence). The CDR3 is 14 amino acids. The gene calls are TRBV20-1 and TRBJ1-2; 9 positions agree with TRBD1. This receptor was taken from a man aged 18 to 35 who received the YFV17D yellow fever vaccine. The sequencing here drew on PBMCs, taken 15 days after the yellow fever booster vaccination. The CDR3 loop reads CSATTGQGNYGYTF. The CDR3 DNA is TGCAGTGCTACAACGGGACAGGGCAACTATGGCTACACCTTC.